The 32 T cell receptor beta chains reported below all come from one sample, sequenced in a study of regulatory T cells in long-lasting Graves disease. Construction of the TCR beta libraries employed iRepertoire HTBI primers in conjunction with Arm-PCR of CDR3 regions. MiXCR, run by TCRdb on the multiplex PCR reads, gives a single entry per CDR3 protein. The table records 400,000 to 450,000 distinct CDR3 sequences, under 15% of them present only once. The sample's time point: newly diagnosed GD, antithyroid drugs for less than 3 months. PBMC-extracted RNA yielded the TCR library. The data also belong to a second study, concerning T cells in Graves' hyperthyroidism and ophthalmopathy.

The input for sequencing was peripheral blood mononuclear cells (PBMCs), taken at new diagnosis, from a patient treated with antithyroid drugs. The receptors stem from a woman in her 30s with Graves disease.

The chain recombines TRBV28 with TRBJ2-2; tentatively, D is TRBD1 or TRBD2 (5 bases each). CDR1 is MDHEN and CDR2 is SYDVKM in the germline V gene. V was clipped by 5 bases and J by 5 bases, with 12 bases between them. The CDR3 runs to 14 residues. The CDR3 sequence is CASSERGQTGELFF. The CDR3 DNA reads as TGTGCCAGCAGTGAGAGGGGCCAGACCGGGGAGCTGTTTTTT.

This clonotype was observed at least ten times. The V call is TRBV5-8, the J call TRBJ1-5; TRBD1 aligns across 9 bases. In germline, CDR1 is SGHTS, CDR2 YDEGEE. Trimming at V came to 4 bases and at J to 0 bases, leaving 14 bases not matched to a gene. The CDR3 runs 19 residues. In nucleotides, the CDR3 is TGTGCCAGCAGCCAAAACCGAGGGACAGGGACTCATAGCAATCAGCCCCAGCATTTT. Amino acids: CASSQNRGTGTHSNQPQHF. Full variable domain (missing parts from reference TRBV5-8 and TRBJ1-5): EAGVTQSPTHLIKTRGQQATLRCSPISGHTSVYWYQQALGLGLQFLLWYDEGEERNRGNFPPRFSGRQFPNYSSELNVNALELEDSALYLCASSQNRGTGTHSNQPQHFGDGTRLSIL.

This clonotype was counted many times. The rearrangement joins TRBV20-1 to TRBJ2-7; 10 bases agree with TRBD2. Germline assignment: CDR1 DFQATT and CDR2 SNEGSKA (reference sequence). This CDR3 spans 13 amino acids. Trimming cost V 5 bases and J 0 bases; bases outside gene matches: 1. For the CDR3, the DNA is TGCAGTGCTCCTAGCGGGAGCTCCTACGAGCAGTACTTC. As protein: CSAPSGSSYEQYF.

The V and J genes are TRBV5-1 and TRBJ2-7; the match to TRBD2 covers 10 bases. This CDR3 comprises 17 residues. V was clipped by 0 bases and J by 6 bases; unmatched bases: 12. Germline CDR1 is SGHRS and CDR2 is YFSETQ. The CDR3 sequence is CASSLDSAGGISLEQYF. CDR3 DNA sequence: TGCGCCAGCAGCTTGGACTCAGCGGGAGGGATTTCCCTCGAGCAGTACTTC.

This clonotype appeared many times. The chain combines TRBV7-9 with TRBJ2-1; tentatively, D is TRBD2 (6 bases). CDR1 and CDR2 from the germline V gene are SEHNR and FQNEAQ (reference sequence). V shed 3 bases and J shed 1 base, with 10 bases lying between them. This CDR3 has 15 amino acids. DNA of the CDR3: TGTGCCAGCAGCTTTCGGCTAGCGTCCTACAATGAGCAGTTCTTC. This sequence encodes CASSFRLASYNEQFF.

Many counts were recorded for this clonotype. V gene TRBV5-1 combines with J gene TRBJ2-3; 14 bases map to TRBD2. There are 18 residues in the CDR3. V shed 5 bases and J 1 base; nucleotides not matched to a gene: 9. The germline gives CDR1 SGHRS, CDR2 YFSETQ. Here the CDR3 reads CASRSGTSGGPGTDTQYF. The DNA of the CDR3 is TGCGCCAGCAGGTCCGGGACTAGCGGGGGACCTGGCACAGATACGCAGTATTTT.

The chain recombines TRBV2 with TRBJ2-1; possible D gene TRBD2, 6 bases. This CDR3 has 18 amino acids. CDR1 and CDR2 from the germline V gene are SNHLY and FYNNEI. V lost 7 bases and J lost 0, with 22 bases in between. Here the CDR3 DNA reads TGTGCCAGCACCCCAAAAATAGCTAGCGAGCCCTCCTACAATGAGCAGTTCTTC. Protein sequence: CASTPKIASEPSYNEQFF.

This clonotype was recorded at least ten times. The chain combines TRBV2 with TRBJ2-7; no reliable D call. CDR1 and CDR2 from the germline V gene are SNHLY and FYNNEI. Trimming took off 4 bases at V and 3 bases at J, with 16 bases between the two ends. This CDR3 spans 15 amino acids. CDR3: CASSVGFRISYEQYF. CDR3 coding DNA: TGTGCCAGCAGTGTGGGGTTCCGGATAAGCTACGAGCAGTACTTC.

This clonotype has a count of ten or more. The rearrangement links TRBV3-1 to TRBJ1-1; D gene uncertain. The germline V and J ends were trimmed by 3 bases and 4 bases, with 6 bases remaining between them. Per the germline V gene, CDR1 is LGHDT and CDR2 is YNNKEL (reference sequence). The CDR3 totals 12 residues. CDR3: CASSQGSTEAFF. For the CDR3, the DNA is TGTGCCAGCAGCCAGGGTAGCACTGAAGCTTTCTTT.

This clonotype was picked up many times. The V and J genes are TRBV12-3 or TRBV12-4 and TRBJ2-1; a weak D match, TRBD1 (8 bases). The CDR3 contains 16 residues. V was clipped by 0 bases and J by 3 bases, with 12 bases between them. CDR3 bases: TGTGCCAGCAGTTTAGCACAGGGGGACTACTACAATGAGCAGTTCTTC. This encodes CASSLAQGDYYNEQFF.

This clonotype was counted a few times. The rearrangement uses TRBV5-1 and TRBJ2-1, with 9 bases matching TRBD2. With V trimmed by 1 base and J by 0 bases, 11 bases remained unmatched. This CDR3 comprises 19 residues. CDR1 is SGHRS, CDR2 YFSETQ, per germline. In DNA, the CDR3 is TGCGCCAGCAGCTTGAAGGGTAGCGGGAGTTGGGGCTCCTACAATGAGCAGTTCTTC. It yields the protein CASSLKGSGSWGSYNEQFF.

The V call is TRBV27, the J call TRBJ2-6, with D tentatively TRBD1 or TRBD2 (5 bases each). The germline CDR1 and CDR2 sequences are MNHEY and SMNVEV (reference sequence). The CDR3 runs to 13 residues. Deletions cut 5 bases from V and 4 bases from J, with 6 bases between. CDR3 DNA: TGTGCCAGCAGTCGGGACGGGGCCAACGTCCTGACTTTC. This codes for CASSRDGANVLTF.

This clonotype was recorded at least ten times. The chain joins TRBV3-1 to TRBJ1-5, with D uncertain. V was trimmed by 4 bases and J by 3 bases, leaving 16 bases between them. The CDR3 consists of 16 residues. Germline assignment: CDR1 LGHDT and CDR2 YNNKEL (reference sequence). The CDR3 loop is CASSPLPPGSNQPQHF. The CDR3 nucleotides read TGTGCCAGCAGCCCCCTCCCGCCGGGTTCCAATCAGCCCCAGCATTTT.

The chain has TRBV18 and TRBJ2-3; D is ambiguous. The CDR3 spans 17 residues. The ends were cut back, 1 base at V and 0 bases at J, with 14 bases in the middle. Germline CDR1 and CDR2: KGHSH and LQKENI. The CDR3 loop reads CASSPQNSGSSTDTQYF. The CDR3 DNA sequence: TGTGCCAGCTCACCACAAAATTCCGGGTCTAGCACAGATACGCAGTATTTT.

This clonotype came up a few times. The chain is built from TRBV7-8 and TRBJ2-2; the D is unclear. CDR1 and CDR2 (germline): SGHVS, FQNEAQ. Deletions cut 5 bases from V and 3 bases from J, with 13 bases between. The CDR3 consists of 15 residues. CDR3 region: CASSPGARHTGELFF. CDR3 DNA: TGTGCCAGCAGCCCCGGAGCGAGACACACCGGGGAGCTGTTTTTT.

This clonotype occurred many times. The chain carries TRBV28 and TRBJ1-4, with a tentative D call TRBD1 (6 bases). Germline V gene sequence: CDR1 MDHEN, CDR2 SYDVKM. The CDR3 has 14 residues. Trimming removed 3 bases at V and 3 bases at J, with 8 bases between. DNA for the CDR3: TGTGCCAGCAGTTTTTACAGGGCTAATGAAAAACTGTTTTTT. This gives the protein CASSFYRANEKLFF.

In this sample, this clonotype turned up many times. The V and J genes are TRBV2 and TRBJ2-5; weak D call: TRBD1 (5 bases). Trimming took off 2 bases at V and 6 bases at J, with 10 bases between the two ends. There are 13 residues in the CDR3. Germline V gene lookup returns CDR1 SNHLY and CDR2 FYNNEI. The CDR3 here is CASSEFTGQTQYF. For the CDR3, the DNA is TGTGCCAGCAGTGAATTCACAGGTCAGACCCAGTACTTC.

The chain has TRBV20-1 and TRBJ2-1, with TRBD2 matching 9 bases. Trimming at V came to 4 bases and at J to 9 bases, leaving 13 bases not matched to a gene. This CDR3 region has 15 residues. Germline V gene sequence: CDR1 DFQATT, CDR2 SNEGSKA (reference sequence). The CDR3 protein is CSATPRLAGFVEQFF. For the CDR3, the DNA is TGCAGTGCTACCCCGCGGCTAGCGGGGTTCGTTGAGCAGTTCTTC.

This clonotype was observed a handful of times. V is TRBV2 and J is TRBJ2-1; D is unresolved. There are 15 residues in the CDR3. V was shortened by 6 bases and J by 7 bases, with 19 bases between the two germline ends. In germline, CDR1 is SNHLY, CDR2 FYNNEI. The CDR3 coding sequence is TGTGCCAGCAGGGAATCTTTTCGAACGAGTAATGAGCAGTTCTTC. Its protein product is CASRESFRTSNEQFF. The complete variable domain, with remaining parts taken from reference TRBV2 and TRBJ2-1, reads EPEVTQTPSHQVTQMGQEVILRCVPISNHLYFYWYRQILGQKVEFLVSFYNNEISEKSEIFDDQFSVERPDGSNFTLKIRSTKLEDSAMYFCASRESFRTSNEQFFGPGTRLTVL.

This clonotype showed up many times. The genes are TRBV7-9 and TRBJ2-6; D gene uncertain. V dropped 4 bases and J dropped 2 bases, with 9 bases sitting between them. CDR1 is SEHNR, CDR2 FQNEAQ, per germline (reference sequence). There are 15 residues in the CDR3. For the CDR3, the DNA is TGTGCCAGCAGCTCCCCCCCGGCTGGGGCCAACGTCCTGACTTTC. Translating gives CASSSPPAGANVLTF.

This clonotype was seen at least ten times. CDR3 amino acids: CASSVAENYGYTF. CDR3 in DNA: TGTGCCAGCAGCGTAGCGGAGAACTATGGCTACACCTTC. The rearrangement joins TRBV9 to TRBJ1-2; D gene uncertain. Germline loops: CDR1 SGDLS, CDR2 YYNGEE. V was cut by 0 bases and J by 2 bases, with 5 bases left in between. CDR3 length: 13 amino acids.

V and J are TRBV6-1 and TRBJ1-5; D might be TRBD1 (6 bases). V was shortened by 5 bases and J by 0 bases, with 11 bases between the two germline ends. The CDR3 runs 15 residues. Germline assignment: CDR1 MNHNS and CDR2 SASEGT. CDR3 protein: CASSRTGSSNQPQHF. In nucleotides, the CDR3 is TGTGCCAGCAGTCGAACAGGGAGTAGCAATCAGCCCCAGCATTTT.

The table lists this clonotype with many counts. The CDR3 DNA is TGTGCCTGGAGGCAGGGAAGGGATGGCTACACCTTC. Its translation is CAWRQGRDGYTF. The genes are TRBV30 and TRBJ1-2, with D tentatively TRBD1 (5 bases). The CDR3 consists of 12 residues. The germline V gene has CDR1 GTSNPN and CDR2 SVGIG (reference sequence). The ends were cut back, 3 bases at V and 6 bases at J, with 11 bases in the middle.

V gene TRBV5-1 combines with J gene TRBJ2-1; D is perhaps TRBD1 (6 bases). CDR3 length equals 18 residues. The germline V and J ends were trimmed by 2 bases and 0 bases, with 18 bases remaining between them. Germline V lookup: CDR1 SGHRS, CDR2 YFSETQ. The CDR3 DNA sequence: TGCGCCAGCAGCTTCCGAAAATCGACAGGCGCCTCCTACAATGAGCAGTTCTTC. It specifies CASSFRKSTGASYNEQFF.

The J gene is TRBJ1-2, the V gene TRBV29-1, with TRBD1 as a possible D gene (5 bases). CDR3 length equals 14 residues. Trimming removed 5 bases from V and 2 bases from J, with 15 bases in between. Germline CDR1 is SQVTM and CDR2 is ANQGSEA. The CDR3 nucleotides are TGCAGCGTTCAATCTACGTGGGGGAACTATGGCTACACCTTC. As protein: CSVQSTWGNYGYTF. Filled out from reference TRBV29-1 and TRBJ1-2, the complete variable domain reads SAVISQKPSRDICQRGTSLTIQCQVDSQVTMMFWYRQQPGQSLTLIATANQGSEATYESGFVIDKFPISRPNLTFSTLTVSNMSPEDSSIYLCSVQSTWGNYGYTFGSGTRLTVV.

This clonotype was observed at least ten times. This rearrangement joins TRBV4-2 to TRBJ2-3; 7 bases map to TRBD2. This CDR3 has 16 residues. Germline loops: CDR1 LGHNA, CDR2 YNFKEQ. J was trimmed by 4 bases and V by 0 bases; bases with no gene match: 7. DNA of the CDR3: TGTGCCAGCAGCCAAGATTTTAGCGGGTCCCCAGATACGCAGTATTTT. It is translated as CASSQDFSGSPDTQYF.

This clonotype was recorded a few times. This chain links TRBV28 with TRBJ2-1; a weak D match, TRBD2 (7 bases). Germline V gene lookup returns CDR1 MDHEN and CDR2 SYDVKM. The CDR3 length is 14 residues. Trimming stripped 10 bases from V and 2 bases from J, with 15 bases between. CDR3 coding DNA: TGTGCCACTAGGGGAGGGGGTGCCTACAATGAGCAGTTCTTC. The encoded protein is CATRGGGAYNEQFF.

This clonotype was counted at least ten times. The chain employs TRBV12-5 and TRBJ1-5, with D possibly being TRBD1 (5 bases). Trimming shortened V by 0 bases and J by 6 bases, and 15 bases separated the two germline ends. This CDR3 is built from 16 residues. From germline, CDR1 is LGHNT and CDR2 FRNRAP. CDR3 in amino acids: CASGLVGTEVGQPQHF. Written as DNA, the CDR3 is TGTGCTAGTGGTTTGGTAGGGACCGAAGTAGGTCAGCCCCAGCATTTT.

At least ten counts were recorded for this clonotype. In nucleotides, the CDR3 is TGTGCCAGCAGTCCAGGGGACGGGGTGCGCGAGCAGTACTTC. The encoded protein is CASSPGDGVREQYF. The J gene is TRBJ2-7, the V gene TRBV6-2 or TRBV6-3, with a possible D match to TRBD1 (6 bases). CDR1 MNHEY and CDR2 SVGEGT come from the germline V gene. This CDR3 spans 14 amino acids. Trimming removed 5 bases at V and 6 bases at J, with 17 bases between.

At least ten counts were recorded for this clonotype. The CDR3 is CSAPGRPSTDTQYF. The DNA of the CDR3 is TGCAGTGCTCCGGGTCGACCTAGCACAGATACGCAGTATTTT. The V call is TRBV20-1, the J call TRBJ2-3; D not certain. The V gene lost 5 bases and the J gene lost 0 bases, with 12 bases spanning the gap. Germline V gene lookup returns CDR1 DFQATT and CDR2 SNEGSKA (reference sequence). This CDR3 comprises 14 residues.

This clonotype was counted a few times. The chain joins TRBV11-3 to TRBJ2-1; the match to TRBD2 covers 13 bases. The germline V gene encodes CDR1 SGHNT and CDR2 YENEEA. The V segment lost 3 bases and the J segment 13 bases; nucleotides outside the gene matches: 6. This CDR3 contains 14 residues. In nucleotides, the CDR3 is TGTGCCAGCAGCTTGGTCGGGACTAGCGGGACTCAGTTCTTC. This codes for CASSLVGTSGTQFF. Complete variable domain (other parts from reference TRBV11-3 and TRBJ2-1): EAGVVQSPRYKIIEKKQPVAFWCNPISGHNTLYWYLQNLGQGPELLIRYENEEAVDDSQLPKDRFSAERLKGVDSTLKIQPAELGDSAVYLCASSLVGTSGTQFFGPGTRLTVL.

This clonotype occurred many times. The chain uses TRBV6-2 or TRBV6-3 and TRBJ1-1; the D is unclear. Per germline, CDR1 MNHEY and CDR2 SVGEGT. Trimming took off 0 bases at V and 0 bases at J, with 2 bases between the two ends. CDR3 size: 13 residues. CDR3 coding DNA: TGTGCCAGCAGTTACTCAATGAACACTGAAGCTTTCTTT. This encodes CASSYSMNTEAFF.